Here is one T cell receptor (beta chain) with its context. Trimming cost V 0 bases and J 0 bases, with 12 bases left between them. The CDR3 covers 16 residues. Germline values: CDR1 LGHNA, CDR2 YNFKEQ. MiXCR, run by TCRdb on the RT-PCR reads, gives a single entry per CDR3 protein. Among almost 700,000 distinct CDR3 sequences listed, more than 13% were seen once. The rearrangement joins TRBV4-2 to TRBJ2-7, with a possible D match to TRBD1 (5 bases). This receptor was identified in a female donor in good health, serving as a healthy control. Sequenced material: memory CD4+ T cells from blood. This CDR3 reads CASSQDLQESSYEQYF. The CDR3 DNA reads TGTGCCAGCAGCCAAGATCTACAGGAGAGCTCCTACGAGCAGTACTTC.